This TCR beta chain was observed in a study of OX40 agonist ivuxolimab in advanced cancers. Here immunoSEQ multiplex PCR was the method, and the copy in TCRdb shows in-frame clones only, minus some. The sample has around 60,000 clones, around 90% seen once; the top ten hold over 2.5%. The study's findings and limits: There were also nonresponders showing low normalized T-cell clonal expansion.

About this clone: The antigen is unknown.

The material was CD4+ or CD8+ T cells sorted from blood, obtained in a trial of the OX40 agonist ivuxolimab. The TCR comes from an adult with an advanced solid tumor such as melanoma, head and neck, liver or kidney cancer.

The CDR3 here is CASSLARTSGGGELFF. CDR3 coding DNA: TGTGCCAGCAGCTTAGCCCGGACTAGCGGGGGCGGGGAGCTGTTTTTT. The J gene is TRBJ2-2, the V gene TRBV11-3, with 13 positions matching TRBD2. Germline V gene lookup returns CDR1 SGHNT and CDR2 YENEEA. J was trimmed by 7 bases and V by 1 base; bases with no gene match: 3. The CDR3 contains 16 residues.